The clone carrying this TCR beta chain has a handful of counts. Its antigen is unknown. A much more abundant neighbour one base away suggests this may be a read error. Three rounds of nested PCR, following a modified ARM-PCR protocol, produced the TCRbeta library. TCRdb re-analysed the multiplex PCR reads in MiXCR, keeping a single row per CDR3 protein. There are roughly 48,000 distinct CDR3 sequences in the sample; 60% to 65% occur only once, and about 30% lies in the top ten. No cell sorting was done before RNA was extracted from the tissue. The normal lung tissue was taken more than 3 cm from the tumor edge. This entry is derived from a study of tumor and adjacent non-tumor tissue in lung cancer. Study results and caveats: TCR diversity was significantly greater in tumor than normal lung tissue.

CDR3 length equals 14 residues. Germline V gene lookup returns CDR1 ENHRY and CDR2 SYGVKD. The sequenced sample consisted of distant non-tumor lung tissue. The rearrangement joins TRBV10-3 to TRBJ1-1; D is unclear. This TCR derives from a woman in her sixties or seventies with non-small cell lung cancer. The CDR3 spells CAISESGENTEVFF. CDR3 in DNA: TGTGCCATCAGTGAGTCTGGGGAGAACACTGAAGTTTTCTTT.